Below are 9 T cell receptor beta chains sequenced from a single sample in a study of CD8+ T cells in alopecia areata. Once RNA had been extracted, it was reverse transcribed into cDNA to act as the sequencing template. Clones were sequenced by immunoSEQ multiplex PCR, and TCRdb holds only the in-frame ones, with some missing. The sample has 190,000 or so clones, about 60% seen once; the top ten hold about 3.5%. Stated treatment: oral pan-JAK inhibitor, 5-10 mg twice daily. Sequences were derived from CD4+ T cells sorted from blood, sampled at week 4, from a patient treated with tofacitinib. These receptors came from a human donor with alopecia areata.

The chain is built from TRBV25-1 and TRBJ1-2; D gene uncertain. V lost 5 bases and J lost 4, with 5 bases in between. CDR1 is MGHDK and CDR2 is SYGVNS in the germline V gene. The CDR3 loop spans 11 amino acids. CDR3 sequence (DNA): TGTGCCAGCAGTCAAGCCTATGGCTACACCTTC. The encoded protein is CASSQAYGYTF.

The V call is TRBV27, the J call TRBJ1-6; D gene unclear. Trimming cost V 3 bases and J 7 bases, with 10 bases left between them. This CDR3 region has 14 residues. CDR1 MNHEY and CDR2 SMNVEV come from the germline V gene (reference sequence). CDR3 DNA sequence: TGTGCCAGCAGTTTCGGGCAAAAGAATTCACCCCTCCACTTT. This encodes CASSFGQKNSPLHF.

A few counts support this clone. The CDR3: CASSFQGVQGEKLFF. The CDR3 DNA reads TGTGCCAGCAGCTTTCAGGGAGTACAAGGTGAAAAACTGTTTTTT. This rearrangement joins TRBV7-9 to TRBJ1-4, with D possibly matching TRBD1 (5 bases). In germline, CDR1 is SEHNR, CDR2 FQNEAQ (reference sequence). V was clipped by 3 bases and J by 7 bases, with 15 bases between them. This CDR3 is 15 amino acids long. Combining the CDR3 with reference TRBV7-9 and TRBJ1-4 gives the whole variable domain DTGVSQNPRHKITKRGQNVTFRCDPISEHNRLYWYRQTLGQGPEFLTYFQNEAQLEKSRLLSDRFSAERPKGSFSTLEIQRTEQGDSAMYLCASSFQGVQGEKLFFGSGTQLSVL.

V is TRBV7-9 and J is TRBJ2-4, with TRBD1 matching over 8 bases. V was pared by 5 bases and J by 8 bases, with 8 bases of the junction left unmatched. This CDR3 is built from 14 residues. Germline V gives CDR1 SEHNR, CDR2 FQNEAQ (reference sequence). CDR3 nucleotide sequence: TGTGCCAGCAGCGTAGGACAGGGTCCGGACATTCAGTACTTC. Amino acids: CASSVGQGPDIQYF. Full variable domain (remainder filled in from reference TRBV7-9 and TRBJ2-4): DTGVSQNPRHKITKRGQNVTFRCDPISEHNRLYWYRQTLGQGPEFLTYFQNEAQLEKSRLLSDRFSAERPKGSFSTLEIQRTEQGDSAMYLCASSVGQGPDIQYFGAGTRLSVL.

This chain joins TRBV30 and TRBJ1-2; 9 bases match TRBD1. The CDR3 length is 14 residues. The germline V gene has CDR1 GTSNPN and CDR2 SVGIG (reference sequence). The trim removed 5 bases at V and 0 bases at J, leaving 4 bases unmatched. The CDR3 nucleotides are TGTGCCTGGGGCCGGGACAGGGCTAACTATGGCTACACCTTC. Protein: CAWGRDRANYGYTF.

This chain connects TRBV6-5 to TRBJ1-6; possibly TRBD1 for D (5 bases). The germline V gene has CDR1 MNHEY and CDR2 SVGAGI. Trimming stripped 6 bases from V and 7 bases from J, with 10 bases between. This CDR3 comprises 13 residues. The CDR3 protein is CASRQGINSPLHF. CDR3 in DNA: TGTGCCAGCAGGCAGGGTATAAATTCACCCCTCCACTTT.

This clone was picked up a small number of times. The CDR3 DNA follows: TGCGCCAGCAGATCGACAGGGTACGAGCAGTACTTC. It is translated as CASRSTGYEQYF. This chain links TRBV5-1 with TRBJ2-7; the match to TRBD1 covers 7 bases. V dropped 5 bases and J dropped 4; count of bases not matched to a gene: 3. The CDR3 sequence is 12 residues long. Looked up from germline, CDR1 is SGHRS and CDR2 is YFSETQ.

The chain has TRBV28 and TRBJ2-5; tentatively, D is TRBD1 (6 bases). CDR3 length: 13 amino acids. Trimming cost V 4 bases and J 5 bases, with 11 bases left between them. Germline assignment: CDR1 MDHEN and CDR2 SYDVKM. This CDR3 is CASSYRELETQYF. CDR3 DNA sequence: TGTGCCAGCAGTTACAGGGAGCTGGAGACCCAGTACTTC.

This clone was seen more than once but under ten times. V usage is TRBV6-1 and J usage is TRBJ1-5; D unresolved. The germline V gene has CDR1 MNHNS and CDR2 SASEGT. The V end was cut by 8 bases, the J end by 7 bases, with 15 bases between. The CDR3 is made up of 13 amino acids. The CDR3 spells CASCHRVDQPQHF. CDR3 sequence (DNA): TGTGCCAGCTGCCATAGGGTGGACCAGCCCCAGCATTTT.